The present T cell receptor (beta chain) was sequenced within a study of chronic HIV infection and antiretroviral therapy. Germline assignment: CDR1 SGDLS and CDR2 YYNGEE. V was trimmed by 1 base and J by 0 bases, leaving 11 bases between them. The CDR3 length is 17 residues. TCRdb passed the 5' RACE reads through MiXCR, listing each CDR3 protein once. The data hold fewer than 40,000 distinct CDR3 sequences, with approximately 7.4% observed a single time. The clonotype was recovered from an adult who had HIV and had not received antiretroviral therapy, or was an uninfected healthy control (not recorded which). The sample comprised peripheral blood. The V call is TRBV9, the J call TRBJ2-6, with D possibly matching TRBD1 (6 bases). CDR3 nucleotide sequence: TGTGCCAGCAGCGTAACGACAGGCCACTCTGGGGCCAACGTCCTGACTTTC. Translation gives CASSVTTGHSGANVLTF. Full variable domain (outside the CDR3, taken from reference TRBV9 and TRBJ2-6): DSGVTQTPKHLITATGQRVTLRCSPRSGDLSVYWYQQSLDQGLQFLIQYYNGEERAKGNILERFSAQQFPDLHSELNLSSLELGDSALYFCASSVTTGHSGANVLTFGAGSRLTVL.